The 12 T cell receptor beta chains below come from one sample, sequenced in a study of response to subunit inactivated influenza vaccine. TCRdb re-analysed the RT-PCR reads in MiXCR, keeping a single row per CDR3 protein. The sample holds about 500,000 distinct CDR3 sequences; approximately 15% are singletons and the top ten take 3% to 3.5%. Sequencing used CD4+ T cells sorted from PBMCs, obtained roughly 24 months after vaccination. The receptors shown here come from a man between 50 and 75 years old who received an inactivated influenza vaccine.

CDR3 protein: CASSSGPMQETQYF. As DNA, the CDR3 is TGTGCCAGCAGCTCGGGACCCATGCAAGAGACCCAGTACTTC. This sequence joins TRBV7-2 and TRBJ2-5; D is perhaps TRBD1 or TRBD2 (5 bases each). The CDR3 is 14 residues long. Per germline, CDR1 SGHTA and CDR2 FQGNSA. V was trimmed by 4 bases and J by 2 bases, leaving 11 bases between them.

V usage is TRBV6-2 or TRBV6-3 and J usage is TRBJ2-4; a possible D gene is TRBD1 (5 bases). The V end was cut by 6 bases, the J end by 0 bases, with 30 bases between. Looked up from germline, CDR1 is MNHEY and CDR2 is SVGEGT. There are 21 residues in the CDR3. CDR3 amino acids: CASSRSIWGGDSDLAKNIQYF. CDR3 bases: TGTGCCAGCAGCCGCTCAATCTGGGGCGGCGATAGTGACCTAGCCAAAAACATTCAGTACTTC.

This clonotype was detected many times. V gene TRBV19 combines with J gene TRBJ2-4; maybe TRBD1 (6 bases). This CDR3 region has 15 residues. V dropped 3 bases and J dropped 8 bases, with 17 bases sitting between them. The germline CDR1 and CDR2 sequences are LNHDA and SQIVND (reference sequence). The DNA of the CDR3 is TGTGCCAGTAGTATCCGAACAGGGCTGGGGGACATTCAGTACTTC. This gives the protein CASSIRTGLGDIQYF. Full variable domain (outside the CDR3, taken from reference TRBV19 and TRBJ2-4): DGGITQSPKYLFRKEGQNVTLSCEQNLNHDAMYWYRQDPGQGLRLIYYSQIVNDFQKGDIAEGYSVSREKKESFPLTVTSAQKNPTAFYLCASSIRTGLGDIQYFGAGTRLSVL.

V usage is TRBV28 and J usage is TRBJ2-5; 10 nucleotides line up with TRBD1. Germline V gene lookup returns CDR1 MDHEN and CDR2 SYDVKM. V shed 1 base and J 5 bases; nucleotides not matched to a gene: 10. The CDR3 is 17 residues long. CDR3 amino acids: CASSLYERDRGRETQYF. For the CDR3, the DNA is TGTGCCAGCAGTTTATATGAGCGGGACAGGGGTAGGGAGACCCAGTACTTC.

This clonotype has more than one count but fewer than ten. The chain recombines TRBV7-9 with TRBJ1-1, with D perhaps TRBD1 (6 bases). This CDR3 comprises 14 residues. Trimming shortened V by 6 bases and J by 3 bases, and 14 bases separated the two germline ends. Germline CDR1 reads SEHNR; CDR2 reads FQNEAQ (reference sequence). Here the CDR3 reads CASRQYQGHTEAFF. CDR3 nucleotide sequence: TGTGCCAGCAGGCAATATCAGGGGCACACTGAAGCTTTCTTT. Supplemented by reference TRBV7-9 and TRBJ1-1, the full variable domain reads DTGVSQNPRHKITKRGQNVTFRCDPISEHNRLYWYRQTLGQGPEFLTYFQNEAQLEKSRLLSDRFSAERPKGSFSTLEIQRTEQGDSAMYLCASRQYQGHTEAFFGQGTRLTVV.

The V and J genes are TRBV3-1 and TRBJ1-1; 7 nucleotides match TRBD1. Trimming cost V 3 bases and J 1 base; bases outside gene matches: 11. The CDR3 contains 17 residues. The germline CDR1 and CDR2 sequences are LGHDT and YNNKEL (reference sequence). CDR3 sequence (DNA): TGTGCCAGCAGCCACCACACAACGACAGGGAAGAACACTGAAGCTTTCTTT. This gives the protein CASSHHTTTGKNTEAFF.

A few counts support this clonotype. The gene calls are TRBV20-1 and TRBJ2-3, with TRBD2 matching over 7 bases. The CDR3 runs to 15 residues. After removal of 1 base from V and 6 bases from J, the junction contained 10 bases not matched to a gene. Germline V gene lookup returns CDR1 DFQATT and CDR2 SNEGSKA (reference sequence). The chain's CDR3 is CSARAGEGTGDTQYF. Written as DNA, the CDR3 is TGCAGTGCTAGAGCGGGGGAGGGAACTGGGGATACGCAGTATTTT.

This clonotype appeared many times. This chain joins TRBV3-1 and TRBJ2-7, with D possibly matching TRBD2 (6 bases). V lost 0 bases, J lost 5 bases, and 8 bases lay in between. The germline V gene has CDR1 LGHDT and CDR2 YNNKEL (reference sequence). This CDR3 is built from 13 residues. CDR3 residues: CASSQDWEDEQYF. Here the CDR3 DNA reads TGTGCCAGCAGCCAAGATTGGGAGGACGAGCAGTACTTC.

This clonotype was picked up one time. The genes are TRBV7-2 and TRBJ2-1, with D uncertain. Per germline, CDR1 SGHTA and CDR2 FQGNSA. Trimming took off 5 bases at V and 7 bases at J, with 12 bases between the two ends. The CDR3 loop spans 13 amino acids. CDR3 in amino acids: CASSRPLGNEQFF. DNA of the CDR3: TGTGCCAGCAGCCGCCCACTGGGTAATGAGCAGTTCTTC.

In its sample, this clonotype was seen a few times. The V gene is TRBV5-6, the J gene TRBJ2-7; 13 nucleotides line up with TRBD2. The CDR3 sequence is 17 residues long. V shed 4 bases, J shed 6 bases, and the junction held 13 bases outside the gene matches. Germline-derived CDR1 and CDR2 are SGHDT and YYEEEE. The CDR3 coding sequence is TGTGCCAGCAGCCCAGCACTAGGACTAGCGGGAGTGGGCGAGCAGTACTTC. Protein: CASSPALGLAGVGEQYF.

There are many counts of this clonotype. This sequence joins TRBV7-2 and TRBJ2-7; TRBD2 is a possible D gene (5 bases). CDR1 and CDR2 from the germline V gene are SGHTA and FQGNSA. Trimming stripped 6 bases from V and 3 bases from J, with 9 bases between. This CDR3 has 12 residues. DNA for the CDR3: TGTGCCAGCAGTTCCGGGAACTACGAGCAGTACTTC. It yields the protein CASSSGNYEQYF. Based on the CDR3 plus reference TRBV7-2 and TRBJ2-7, the full variable domain is GAGVSQSPSNKVTEKGKDVELRCDPISGHTALYWYRQSLGQGLEFLIYFQGNSAPDKSGLPSDRFSAERTGGSVSTLTIQRTQQEDSAVYLCASSSGNYEQYFGPGTRLTVT.

This clonotype has a handful of counts. CDR3 DNA: TGTGCCAGCACCCTGGCCCTTTTCAGGACTAGCCTTTCTAGCACAGATACGCAGTATTTT. Amino acids: CASTLALFRTSLSSTDTQYF. The rearrangement uses TRBV11-1 and TRBJ2-3; 8 bases align to TRBD2. This CDR3 spans 20 amino acids. The V and J ends lost 7 bases and 0 bases, in that order; junction bases with no gene match: 21. Germline V lookup: CDR1 SGHAT, CDR2 FQDESV (reference sequence). Full variable domain (rest looked up from reference TRBV11-1 and TRBJ2-3): EAEVAQSPRYKITEKSQAVAFWCDPISGHATLYWYRQILGQGPELLVQFQDESVVDDSQLPKDRFSAERLKGVDSTLKIQPAELGDSAMYLCASTLALFRTSLSSTDTQYFGPGTRLTVL.